This TCR beta chain emerged from a study of control samples from healthy donors and cancer patients. Assay: immunoSEQ multiplex PCR; the TCRdb copy retains only in-frame clones and omits some. This table has around 94,000 clones, roughly 86% appearing once. The V gene end was trimmed by 5 bases and the J gene end by 4 bases; junction bases not matched to a gene: 7. Per germline, CDR1 MNHEY and CDR2 SVGAGI. This CDR3 region has 14 residues. V and J are TRBV6-5 and TRBJ1-2; 7 positions match TRBD1. Sequencing input: blood. The sequence came from a woman aged 45-65 years in good health. Written as DNA, the CDR3 is TGTGCCAGCAGTATAGGACAGGCTTTCTATGGCTACACCTTC. Translating it yields CASSIGQAFYGYTF.